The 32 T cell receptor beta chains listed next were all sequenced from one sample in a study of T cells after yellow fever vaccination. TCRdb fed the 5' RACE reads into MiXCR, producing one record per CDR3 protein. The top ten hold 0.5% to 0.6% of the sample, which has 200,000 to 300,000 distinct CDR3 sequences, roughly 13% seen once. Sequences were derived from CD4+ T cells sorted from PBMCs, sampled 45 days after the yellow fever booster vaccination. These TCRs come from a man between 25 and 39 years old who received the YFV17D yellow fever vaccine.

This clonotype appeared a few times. The CDR3 reads CASSKGEYNTGELFF. CDR3 bases: TGTGCCTCATCGAAAGGGGAGTATAACACCGGGGAGCTGTTTTTT. The chain has TRBV19 and TRBJ2-2; D is tentatively TRBD1 or TRBD2 (5 bases each). Trimming removed 11 bases from V and 2 bases from J, with 18 bases in between. The germline V gene encodes CDR1 LNHDA and CDR2 SQIVND (reference sequence). CDR3 length equals 15 residues.

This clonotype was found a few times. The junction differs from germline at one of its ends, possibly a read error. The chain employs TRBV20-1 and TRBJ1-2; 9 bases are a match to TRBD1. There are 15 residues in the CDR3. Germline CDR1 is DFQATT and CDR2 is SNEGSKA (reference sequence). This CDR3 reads CSARASGTGNYSYTF. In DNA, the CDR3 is TGCAGTGCTAGAGCCTCCGGGACAGGGAACTATAGCTACACCTTC.

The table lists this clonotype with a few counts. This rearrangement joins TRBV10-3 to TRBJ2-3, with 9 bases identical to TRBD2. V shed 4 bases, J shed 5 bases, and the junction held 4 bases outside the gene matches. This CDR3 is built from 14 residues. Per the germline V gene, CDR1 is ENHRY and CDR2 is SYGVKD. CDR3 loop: CAISASGIKDTQYF. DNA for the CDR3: TGTGCCATCAGTGCTAGCGGGATCAAAGATACGCAGTATTTT.

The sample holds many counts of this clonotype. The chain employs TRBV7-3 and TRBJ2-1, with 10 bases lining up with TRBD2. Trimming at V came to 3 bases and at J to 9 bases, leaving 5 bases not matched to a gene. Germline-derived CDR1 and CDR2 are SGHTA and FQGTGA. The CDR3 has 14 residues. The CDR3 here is CASSFSGRGGEQFF. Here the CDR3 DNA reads TGTGCCAGCAGCTTCAGCGGGAGGGGAGGTGAGCAGTTCTTC.

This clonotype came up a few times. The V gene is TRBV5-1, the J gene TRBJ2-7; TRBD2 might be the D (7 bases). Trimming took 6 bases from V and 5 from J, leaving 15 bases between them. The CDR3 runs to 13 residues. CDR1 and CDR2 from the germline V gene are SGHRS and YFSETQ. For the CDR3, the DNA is TGCGCCAGCATGGGGGCGGGAGCCGACGAGCAGTACTTC. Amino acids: CASMGAGADEQYF.

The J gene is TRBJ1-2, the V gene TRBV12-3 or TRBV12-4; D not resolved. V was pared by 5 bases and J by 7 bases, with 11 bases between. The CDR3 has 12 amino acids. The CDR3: CASSIVPAGYTF. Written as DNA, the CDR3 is TGTGCCAGCAGTATCGTACCTGCTGGCTACACCTTC.

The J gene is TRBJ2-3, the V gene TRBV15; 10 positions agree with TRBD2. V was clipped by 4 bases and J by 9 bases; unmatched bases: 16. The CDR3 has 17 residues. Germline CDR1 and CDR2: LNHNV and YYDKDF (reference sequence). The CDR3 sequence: CATSMDTSGKRLGTQYF. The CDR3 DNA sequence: TGTGCCACCAGCATGGATACTAGCGGGAAAAGACTGGGGACGCAGTATTTT.

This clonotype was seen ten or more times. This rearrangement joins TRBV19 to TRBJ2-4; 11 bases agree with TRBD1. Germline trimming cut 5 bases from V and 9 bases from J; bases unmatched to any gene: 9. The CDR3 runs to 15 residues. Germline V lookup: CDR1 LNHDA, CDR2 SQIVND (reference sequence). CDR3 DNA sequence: TGTGCCAGTAGTTTCGGACAGGGGGCCTTAGGCATTCAGTACTTC. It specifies CASSFGQGALGIQYF.

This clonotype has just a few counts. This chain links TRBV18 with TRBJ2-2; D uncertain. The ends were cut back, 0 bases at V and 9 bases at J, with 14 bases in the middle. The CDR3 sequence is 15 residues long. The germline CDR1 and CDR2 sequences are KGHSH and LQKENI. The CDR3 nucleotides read TGTGCCAGCTCACCACCGGGGTCAGGATTTCGGGAGCTGTTTTTT. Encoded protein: CASSPPGSGFRELFF.

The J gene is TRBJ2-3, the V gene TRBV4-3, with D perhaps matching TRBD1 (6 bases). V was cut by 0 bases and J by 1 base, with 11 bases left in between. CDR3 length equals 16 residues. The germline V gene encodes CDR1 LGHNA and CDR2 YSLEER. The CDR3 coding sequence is TGCGCCAGCAGCCAAGAAACAGGGATGGGCACAGATACGCAGTATTTT. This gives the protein CASSQETGMGTDTQYF.

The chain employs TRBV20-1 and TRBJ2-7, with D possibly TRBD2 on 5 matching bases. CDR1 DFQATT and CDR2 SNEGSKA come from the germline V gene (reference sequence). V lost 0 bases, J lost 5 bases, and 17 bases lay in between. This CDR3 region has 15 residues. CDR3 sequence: CSARDLRGSGDEQYF. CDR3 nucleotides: TGCAGTGCTAGAGATCTTAGAGGGTCTGGCGACGAGCAGTACTTC.

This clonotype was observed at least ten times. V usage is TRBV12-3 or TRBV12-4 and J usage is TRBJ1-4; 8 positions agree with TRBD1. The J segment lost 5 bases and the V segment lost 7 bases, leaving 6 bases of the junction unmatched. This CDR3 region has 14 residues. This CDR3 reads CASTRGTGNEKLFF. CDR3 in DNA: TGTGCCAGCACCCGGGGGACAGGCAATGAAAAACTGTTTTTT.

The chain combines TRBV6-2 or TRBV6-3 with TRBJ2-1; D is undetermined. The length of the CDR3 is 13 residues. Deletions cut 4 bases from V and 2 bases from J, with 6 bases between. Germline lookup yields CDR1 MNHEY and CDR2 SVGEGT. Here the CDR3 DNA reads TGTGCCAGCAGTTCCGTCCCCTACAATGAGCAGTTCTTC. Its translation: CASSSVPYNEQFF.

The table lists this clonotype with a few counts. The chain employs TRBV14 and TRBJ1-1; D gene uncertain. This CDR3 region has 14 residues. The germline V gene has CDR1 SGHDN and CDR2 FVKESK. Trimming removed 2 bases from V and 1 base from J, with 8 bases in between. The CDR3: CASSQLGPNTEAFF. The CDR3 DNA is TGTGCCAGCAGCCAACTCGGACCGAACACTGAAGCTTTCTTT.

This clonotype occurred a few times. CDR3 protein: CASSIGRGTDTQYF. The CDR3 region has the DNA TGTGCCAGCTCAATCGGGCGGGGCACAGATACGCAGTATTTT. This chain connects TRBV18 to TRBJ2-3; D may be TRBD2 (5 bases). The V and J ends lost 5 bases and 1 base respectively, with 10 bases between them. Germline CDR1 is KGHSH and CDR2 is LQKENI. The CDR3 is 14 amino acids.

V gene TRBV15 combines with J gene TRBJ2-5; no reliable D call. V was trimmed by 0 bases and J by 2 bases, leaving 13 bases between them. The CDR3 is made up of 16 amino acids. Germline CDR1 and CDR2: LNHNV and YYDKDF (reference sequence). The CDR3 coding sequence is TGTGCCACCAGCAGAGAACTGGGCGGCAGGCAAGAGACCCAGTACTTC. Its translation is CATSRELGGRQETQYF.

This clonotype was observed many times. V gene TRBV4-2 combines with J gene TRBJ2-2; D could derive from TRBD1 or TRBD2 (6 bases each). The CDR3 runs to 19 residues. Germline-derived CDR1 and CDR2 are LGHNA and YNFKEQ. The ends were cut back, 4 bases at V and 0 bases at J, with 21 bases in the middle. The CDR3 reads CASSPRGRVYTTNTGELFF. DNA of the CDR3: TGTGCCAGCAGCCCTCGGGGGCGGGTGTACACCACGAACACCGGGGAGCTGTTTTTT.

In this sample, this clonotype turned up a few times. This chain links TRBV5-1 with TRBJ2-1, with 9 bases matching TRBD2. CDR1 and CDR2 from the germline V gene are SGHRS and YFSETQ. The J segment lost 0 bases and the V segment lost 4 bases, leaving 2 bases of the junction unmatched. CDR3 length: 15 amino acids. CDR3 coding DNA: TGCGCCAGCAGCCCTAGCGGGATCTCCTACAATGAGCAGTTCTTC. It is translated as CASSPSGISYNEQFF.

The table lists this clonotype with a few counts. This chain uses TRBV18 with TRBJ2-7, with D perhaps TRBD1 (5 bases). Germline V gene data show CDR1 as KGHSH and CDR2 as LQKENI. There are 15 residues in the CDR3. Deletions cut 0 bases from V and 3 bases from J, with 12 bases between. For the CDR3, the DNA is TGTGCCAGCTCACCACCGGGGCAGGCCTTCTACGAGCAGTACTTC. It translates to CASSPPGQAFYEQYF.

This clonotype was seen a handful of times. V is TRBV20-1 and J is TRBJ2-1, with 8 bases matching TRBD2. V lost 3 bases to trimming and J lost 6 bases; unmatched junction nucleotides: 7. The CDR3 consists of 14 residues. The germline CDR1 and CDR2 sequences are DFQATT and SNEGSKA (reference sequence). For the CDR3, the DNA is TGCAGTGCTAGTCCGGGAGGGCGTGGCAATGAGCAGTTCTTC. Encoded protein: CSASPGGRGNEQFF.

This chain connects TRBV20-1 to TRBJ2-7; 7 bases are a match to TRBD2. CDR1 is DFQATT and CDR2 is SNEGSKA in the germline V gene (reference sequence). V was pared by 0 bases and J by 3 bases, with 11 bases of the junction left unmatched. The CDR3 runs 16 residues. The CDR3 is CSARDGTTTLIYEQYF. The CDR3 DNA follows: TGCAGTGCTAGAGACGGGACTACAACGCTGATCTACGAGCAGTACTTC.

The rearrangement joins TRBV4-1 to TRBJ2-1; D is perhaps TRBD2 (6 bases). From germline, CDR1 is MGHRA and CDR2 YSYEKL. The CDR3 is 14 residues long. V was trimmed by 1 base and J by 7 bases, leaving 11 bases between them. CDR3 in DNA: TGCGCCAGCAGCCAAGGGATTCGGGGGAATGAGCAGTTCTTC. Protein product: CASSQGIRGNEQFF.

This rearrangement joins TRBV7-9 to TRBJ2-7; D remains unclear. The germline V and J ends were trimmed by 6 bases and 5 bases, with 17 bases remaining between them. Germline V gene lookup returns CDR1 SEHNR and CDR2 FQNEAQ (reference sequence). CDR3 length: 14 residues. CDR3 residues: CASSPYRAADEQYF. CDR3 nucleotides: TGTGCCAGCAGTCCCTACCGGGCCGCAGACGAGCAGTACTTC.

The CDR3 coding sequence is TGCAGCGTTAGAGCGTCAGATACGCAGTATTTT. This sequence encodes CSVRASDTQYF. The rearrangement links TRBV29-1 to TRBJ2-3, with D uncertain. The CDR3 extends over 11 amino acids. Germline lookup yields CDR1 SQVTM and CDR2 ANQGSEA. V gave up 5 bases and J gave up 4 bases, with 7 bases separating them.

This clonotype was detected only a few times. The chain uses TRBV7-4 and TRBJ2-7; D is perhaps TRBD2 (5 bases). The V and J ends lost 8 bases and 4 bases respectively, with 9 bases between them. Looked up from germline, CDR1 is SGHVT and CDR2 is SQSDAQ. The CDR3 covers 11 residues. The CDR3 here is CASGWEYEQYF. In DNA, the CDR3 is TGTGCCAGCGGTTGGGAGTACGAGCAGTACTTC.

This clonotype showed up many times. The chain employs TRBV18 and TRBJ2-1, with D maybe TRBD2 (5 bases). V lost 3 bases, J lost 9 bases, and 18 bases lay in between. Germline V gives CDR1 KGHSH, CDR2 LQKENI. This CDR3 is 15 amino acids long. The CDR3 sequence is CASSPPLAREGEQFF. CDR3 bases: TGTGCCAGCTCACCGCCGCTAGCTCGAGAAGGTGAGCAGTTCTTC. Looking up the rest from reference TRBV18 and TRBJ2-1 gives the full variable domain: NAGVMQNPRHLVRRRGQEARLRCSPMKGHSHVYWYRQLPEEGLKFMVYLQKENIIDESGMPKERFSAEFPKEGPSILRIQQVVRGDSAAYFCASSPPLAREGEQFFGPGTRLTVL.

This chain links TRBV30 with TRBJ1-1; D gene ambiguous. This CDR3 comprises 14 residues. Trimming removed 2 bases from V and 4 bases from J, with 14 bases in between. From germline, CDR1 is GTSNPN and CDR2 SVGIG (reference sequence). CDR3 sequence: CAWSRYLGSTEAFF. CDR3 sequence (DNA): TGTGCCTGGAGTCGATACTTGGGGAGCACTGAAGCTTTCTTT.

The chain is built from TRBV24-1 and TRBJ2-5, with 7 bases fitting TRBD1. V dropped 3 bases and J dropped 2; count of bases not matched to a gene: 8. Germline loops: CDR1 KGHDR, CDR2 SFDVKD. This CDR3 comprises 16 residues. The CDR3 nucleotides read TGTGCCACCAGTGATCACAGGACAGGCCGACAAGAGACCCAGTACTTC. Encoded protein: CATSDHRTGRQETQYF.

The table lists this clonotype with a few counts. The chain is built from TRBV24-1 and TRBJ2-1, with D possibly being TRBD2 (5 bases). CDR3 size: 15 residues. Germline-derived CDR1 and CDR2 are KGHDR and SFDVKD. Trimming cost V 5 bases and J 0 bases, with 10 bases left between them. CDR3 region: CATSGGAGSYNEQFF. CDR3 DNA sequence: TGTGCCACCAGTGGGGGTGCGGGCTCCTACAATGAGCAGTTCTTC.

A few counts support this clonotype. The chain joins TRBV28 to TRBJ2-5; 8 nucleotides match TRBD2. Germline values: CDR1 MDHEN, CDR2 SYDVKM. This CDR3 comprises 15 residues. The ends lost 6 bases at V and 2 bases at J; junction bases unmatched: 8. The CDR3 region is CASSPSGGPQETQYF. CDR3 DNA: TGTGCCAGCAGCCCCTCGGGAGGGCCGCAAGAGACCCAGTACTTC.

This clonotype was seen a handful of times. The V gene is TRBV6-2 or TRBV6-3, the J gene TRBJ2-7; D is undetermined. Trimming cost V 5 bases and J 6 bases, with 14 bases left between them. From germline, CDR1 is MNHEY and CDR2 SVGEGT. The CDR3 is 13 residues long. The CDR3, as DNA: TGTGCCAGCAGTCCAACCCCGAATGGCGAGCAGTACTTC. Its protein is CASSPTPNGEQYF.

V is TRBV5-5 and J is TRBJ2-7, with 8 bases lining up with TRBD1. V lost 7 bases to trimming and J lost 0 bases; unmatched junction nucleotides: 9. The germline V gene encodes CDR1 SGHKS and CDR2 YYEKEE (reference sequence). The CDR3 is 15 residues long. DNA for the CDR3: TGTGCCAGCCGACGAGAGGGACAGGCCTCCTACGAGCAGTACTTC. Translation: CASRREGQASYEQYF.